This TCR beta chain was recorded in a study of blood T cell repertoires in COVID-19. At the level of the study: Researchers got acute and convalescent COVID-19 samples from the United States, Italy and Spain.

Clones were sequenced by immunoSEQ multiplex PCR, and TCRdb holds only the in-frame ones, with some missing. The sample holds some 110,000 clones; over 60% are singletons and the top ten take 5% to 8%. V was shortened by 5 bases and J by 4 bases, with 21 bases between the two germline ends. Per germline, CDR1 MNHEY and CDR2 SMNVEV (reference sequence). CDR3 length equals 17 residues. Sequenced input: peripheral blood. The receptor was isolated from a man aged 70 or older with acute or convalescent COVID-19. The chain combines TRBV27 with TRBJ1-5; no clear D. The CDR3 sequence: CASSPTPGWWENQPQHF. The DNA for the CDR3 is TGTGCCAGCAGTCCGACCCCGGGATGGTGGGAAAATCAGCCCCAGCATTTT.